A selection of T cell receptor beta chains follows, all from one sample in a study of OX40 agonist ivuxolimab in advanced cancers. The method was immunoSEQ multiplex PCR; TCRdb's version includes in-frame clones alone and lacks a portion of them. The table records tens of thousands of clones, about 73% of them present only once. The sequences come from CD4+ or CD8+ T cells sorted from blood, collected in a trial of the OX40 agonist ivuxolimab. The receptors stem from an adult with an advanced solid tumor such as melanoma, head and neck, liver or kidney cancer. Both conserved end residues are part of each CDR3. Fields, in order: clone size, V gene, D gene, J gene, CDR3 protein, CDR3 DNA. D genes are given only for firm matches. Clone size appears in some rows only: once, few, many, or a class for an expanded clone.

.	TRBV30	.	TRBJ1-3	CAWRDFKGTGNTIYF	TGTGCCTGGAGGGATTTTAAGGGGACTGGAAACACCATATATTTT
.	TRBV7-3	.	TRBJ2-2	CASSPRPSANTGELFF	TGTGCCAGCAGCCCCAGACCGTCTGCGAACACCGGGGAGCTGTTTTTT
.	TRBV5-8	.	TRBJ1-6	CASRTGSSYNSPLHF	TGTGCCAGTCGAACCGGGAGCTCCTATAATTCACCCCTCCACTTT
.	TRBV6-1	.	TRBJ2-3	CASTLHSPDTQYF	TGTGCCAGCACCTTACATAGCCCAGATACGCAGTATTTT
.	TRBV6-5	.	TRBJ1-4	CASSYSGFNEKLFF	TGTGCCAGCAGTTACTCTGGCTTTAATGAAAAACTGTTTTTT
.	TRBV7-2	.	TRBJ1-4	CASSLATDPRANEKLFF	TGTGCCAGCAGCTTAGCCACAGACCCCCGGGCTAATGAAAAACTGTTTTTT
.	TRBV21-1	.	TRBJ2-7	CASSLRDSEYEQYF	TGTGCCAGCAGCCTCCGGGACAGTGAATACGAGCAGTACTTC
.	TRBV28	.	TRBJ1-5	CASSGPPVQPQHF	TGTGCCAGCAGTGGGCCACCAGTTCAGCCCCAGCATTTT
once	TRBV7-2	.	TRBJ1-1	CASSYSQDTEAFF	TGTGCCAGCAGCTACTCCCAGGACACTGAAGCTTTCTTT
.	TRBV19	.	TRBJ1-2	CASSIGYGYTF	TGTGCCAGTAGTATAGGCTATGGCTACACCTTC
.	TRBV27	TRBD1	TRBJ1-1	CANRAGTGGGMNTEAFF	TGTGCCAACAGGGCTGGGACAGGGGGTGGGATGAACACTGAAGCTTTCTTT
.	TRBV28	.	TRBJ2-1	CASSLWAAGSSYNEQFF	TGTGCCAGCAGTTTATGGGCAGCCGGGAGCTCCTACAATGAGCAGTTCTTC
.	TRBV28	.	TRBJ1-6	CASRQYNSPLHF	TGTGCCAGCCGGCAGTATAATTCACCCCTCCACTTT
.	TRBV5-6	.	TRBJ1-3	CASSFVAGGGNTIYF	TGTGCCAGCAGCTTTGTTGCGGGGGGTGGAAACACCATATATTTT
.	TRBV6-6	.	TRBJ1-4	CASSFRLGEKLFF	TGTGCCAGCAGTTTCCGACTCGGTGAAAAACTGTTTTTT
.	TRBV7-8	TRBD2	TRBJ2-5	CASSPRTSGQETQYF	TGTGCCAGCAGCCCGCGGACTAGCGGACAAGAGACCCAGTACTTC
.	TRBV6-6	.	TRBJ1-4	CASSYSGQLNEKLFF	TGTGCCAGCAGTTACTCGGGCCAGCTAAATGAAAAACTGTTTTTT
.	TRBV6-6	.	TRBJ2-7	CASSSGVPYEQYF	TGTGCCAGCAGTTCAGGGGTTCCCTACGAGCAGTACTTC
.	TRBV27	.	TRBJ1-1	CASSLSTGAYTEAFF	TGTGCCAGCAGTTTATCAACCGGGGCTTACACTGAAGCTTTCTTT
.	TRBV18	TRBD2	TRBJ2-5	CASSPRAGLQEIQYF	TGTGCCAGCTCACCGCGAGCGGGGCTACAAGAGATCCAGTACTTC
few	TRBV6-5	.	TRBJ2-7	CASSRPGHYEQYF	TGTGCCAGCAGCCGACCGGGCCACTACGAGCAGTACTTC
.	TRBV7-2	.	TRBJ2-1	CASSLVSWRDSYNEQFF	TGTGCCAGCAGCTTAGTATCTTGGCGGGACTCCTACAATGAGCAGTTCTTC
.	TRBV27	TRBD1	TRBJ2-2	CASSMGQSTGELFF	TGTGCCAGCAGTATGGGACAGAGCACCGGGGAGCTGTTTTTT
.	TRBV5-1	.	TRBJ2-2	CASSRGSNTGELFF	TGCGCCAGCAGCCGGGGATCGAACACCGGGGAGCTGTTTTTT
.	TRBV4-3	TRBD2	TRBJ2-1	CASSLGGSGNEQFF	TGCGCCAGCAGCCTCGGGGGGTCTGGCAATGAGCAGTTCTTC
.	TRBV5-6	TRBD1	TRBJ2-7	CASSLRDRDSNEQYF	TGTGCCAGCAGCTTGCGGGACAGGGATAGTAACGAGCAGTACTTC
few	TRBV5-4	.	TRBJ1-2	CASSVQGGNYGYTF	TGTGCCAGCAGCGTCCAGGGAGGTAACTATGGCTACACCTTC
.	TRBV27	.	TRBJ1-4	CASSSNRVNEKLFF	TGTGCCAGCAGTTCCAACAGGGTTAATGAAAAACTGTTTTTT
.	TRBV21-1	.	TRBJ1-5	CASSNRPCPGPQHF	TGTGCCAGCAGCAATAGGCCGTGTCCGGGGCCCCAGCATTTT
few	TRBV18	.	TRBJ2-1	CASSPGPLNEQFF	TGTGCCAGCTCCCCGGGCCCCCTCAATGAGCAGTTCTTC
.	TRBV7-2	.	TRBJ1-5	CASSLEGWSSNQPQHF	TGTGCCAGCAGCTTAGAGGGGTGGTCGAGCAATCAGCCCCAGCATTTT
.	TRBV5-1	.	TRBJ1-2	CASSLVLGGAYYGYTF	TGCGCCAGCAGCTTGGTTTTGGGGGGCGCATACTATGGCTACACCTTC
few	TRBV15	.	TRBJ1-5	CATSRDAVSNQPQHF	TGTGCCACCAGCAGAGACGCAGTGAGCAATCAGCCCCAGCATTTT
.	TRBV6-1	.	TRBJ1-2	CASSAFGDYGYTF	TGTGCCAGCAGTGCTTTCGGAGACTATGGCTACACCTTC
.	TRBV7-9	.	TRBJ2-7	CASSSPPYEQYF	TGTGCCAGCAGCTCGCCCCCCTACGAGCAGTACTTC
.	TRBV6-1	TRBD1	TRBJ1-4	CASSDPAPRGGEKLFF	TGTGCCAGCAGTGACCCCGCCCCCAGGGGGGGAGAAAAACTGTTTTTT
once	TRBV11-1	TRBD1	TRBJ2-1	CASSGGQGATYNEQFF	TGTGCCAGCAGCGGCGGACAGGGTGCCACCTACAATGAGCAGTTCTTC